The clone carrying this T cell receptor beta chain was found once. What it recognizes is unknown. This sample was included in a study of cytomegalovirus exposure and HLA in healthy donors. General study findings and limits: An analysis that came later showed most CMV-associated TCR beta chains appearing HLA-restricted.

Primers included in the PCR were 60 Vbeta and 13 Jbeta primers. TCRdb's copy holds only in-frame clones and misses some; the assay was immunoSEQ multiplex PCR. The sample consists of about 150,000 clones, under 80% of them appearing once. This clonotype originated in a man under 40 in good health and CMV-seronegative. Specimen: PBMCs.

CDR3: CASSQDRGYGYTF. CDR3 DNA: TGCGCCAGCAGCCAGGACAGGGGCTATGGCTACACCTTC. V gene TRBV4-3 combines with J gene TRBJ1-2, with 9 positions matching TRBD1. Germline V lookup: CDR1 LGHNA, CDR2 YSLEER. The CDR3 totals 13 residues. With V trimmed by 3 bases and J by 4 bases, 0 bases remained unmatched.